This T cell receptor beta chain was documented in a study of blood T cell repertoires in COVID-19. Participants spanned ages about 18 to 90 years and resided in 20 to 30 US areas. Participants' reported clinical history set cohort assignment. The V end lost 1 base, the J end lost 1 base, and 11 bases lay between the germline ends. The CDR3 sequence is 15 residues long. Per germline, CDR1 SGHDN and CDR2 FVKESK. Methods used by the authors: Researchers report that nucleated cell counts were estimated from reference gene primer amplification. Profiled with immunoSEQ multiplex PCR; TCRdb holds only in-frame clones, not every one. The V and J calls and clone size come from that table; D and trimming were worked out from the DNA. Of roughly 200,000 clones detected, about 87% appear once; the ten largest clones hold about 9.3%.

J is TRBJ2-7 and V is TRBV14; D is unresolved. Material: PBMCs or T cells enriched from blood (not recorded which). The sequence came from a man between 18 and 35 years old with acute COVID-19. The CDR3 nucleotides are TGTGCCAGCAGCCAAGTTAGTCAACTGTCCTACGAGCAGTACTTC. This sequence encodes CASSQVSQLSYEQYF.